Sequencing of this T cell receptor (beta chain) was carried out in a study of blood T cell repertoires in COVID-19. The overall study: Researchers got acute and convalescent COVID-19 samples from the United States, Italy and Spain.

The CDR3 runs to 15 residues. Unmatched junction bases numbered 7, after V lost 7 bases and J lost 2 bases. In germline, CDR1 is SQVTM, CDR2 ANQGSEA. Original methodology: Amplification of reference gene primers was used by the study to estimate nucleated cell counts. Generated by immunoSEQ multiplex PCR, the TCRdb table keeps only in-frame clones and is missing some. V, J and clone size are those of that table, while D and trimming were read from the DNA. This sample has a few hundred thousand clones, with roughly 89% found just once. The TCR comes from a young man with acute COVID-19. The specimen was PBMCs or T cells enriched from blood (not recorded which). This sequence joins TRBV29-1 and TRBJ2-5, with TRBD2 identical over 13 bases. The CDR3 sequence is CSAAGLAGPQETQYF. The CDR3, as DNA: TGCAGCGCTGCGGGACTAGCGGGACCACAAGAGACCCAGTACTTC.